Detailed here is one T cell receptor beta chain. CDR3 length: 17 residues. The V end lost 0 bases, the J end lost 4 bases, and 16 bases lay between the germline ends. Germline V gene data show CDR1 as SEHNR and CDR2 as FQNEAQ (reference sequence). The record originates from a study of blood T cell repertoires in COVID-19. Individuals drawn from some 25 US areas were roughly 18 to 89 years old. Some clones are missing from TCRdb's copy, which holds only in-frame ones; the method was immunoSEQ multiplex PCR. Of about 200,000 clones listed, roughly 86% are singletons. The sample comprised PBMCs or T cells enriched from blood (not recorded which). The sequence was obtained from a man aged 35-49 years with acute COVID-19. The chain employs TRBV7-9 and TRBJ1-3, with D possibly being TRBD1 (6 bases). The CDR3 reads CASSLATPGQGGNTIYF. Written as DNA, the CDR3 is TGTGCCAGCAGCTTAGCAACCCCGGGGCAGGGGGGAAACACCATATATTTT.